A selection of T cell receptor beta chains follows, all from one sample in a study of beta chain features in type 1 diabetes. Profiled with immunoSEQ multiplex PCR; TCRdb holds only in-frame clones, not every one. This sample has about 140,000 clones, with 6.9% found just once. Sequences were obtained from central memory CD4+ T cells from blood. Receptors originate from a woman between 25 and 40 years old in good health. CDR3s include the opening cysteine and the closing phenylalanine or tryptophan. Each record gives: V gene, D gene, clone size, J gene, CDR3 protein, CDR3 DNA. The D gene is left open where the match is weak. The listing skips clone size in some rows; elsewhere it reads once, few, many or a size class.

TRBV19	NA	NA	TRBJ2-3	CASSYAGLTDTQYF	TGTGCCAGTAGTTACGCGGGTCTCACAGATACGCAGTATTTT
TRBV5-4	TRBD1	NA	TRBJ2-1	CASSFWGTGYNEQFF	TGTGCCAGCAGCTTTTGGGGGACAGGGTACAATGAGCAGTTCTTC
TRBV19	TRBD2	NA	TRBJ2-7	CASSREGQNEQYF	TGTGCCAGTAGTAGGGAGGGCCAGAACGAGCAGTACTTC
TRBV15	NA	NA	TRBJ2-2	CATSRDRGTGELFF	TGTGCCACCAGCAGAGATCGGGGCACCGGGGAGCTGTTTTTT
TRBV5-4	NA	NA	TRBJ2-7	CASSQPAGEQYF	TGTGCCAGCAGCCAGCCTGCGGGAGAGCAGTACTTC
TRBV19	TRBD2	NA	TRBJ2-1	CASNRGELAGLYNEQFF	TGTGCCAGTAATCGTGGGGAGCTAGCGGGATTGTACAATGAGCAGTTCTTC
TRBV5-1	TRBD2	few	TRBJ2-5	CASSLGAGGTETQYF	TGCGCCAGCAGCTTGGGAGCGGGAGGTACGGAGACCCAGTACTTC
TRBV7-2	TRBD1	few	TRBJ2-7	CASRGQGHLASEIGQYF	TGTGCCAGCAGAGGACAGGGTCACCTCGCGTCCGAGATCGGGCAGTACTTC
TRBV9	NA	few	TRBJ1-1	CASSVSGAPNTEAFF	TGTGCCAGCAGCGTTTCAGGGGCCCCGAACACTGAAGCTTTCTTT
TRBV7-2	NA	NA	TRBJ2-7	CASSGQGSFSYEQYF	TGTGCCAGCAGCGGTCAGGGGTCCTTCTCCTACGAGCAGTACTTC
TRBV6-6	TRBD1	few	TRBJ2-3	CASGKRQGSTDTQYF	TGTGCCAGCGGAAAAAGACAGGGCAGCACAGATACGCAGTATTTT
TRBV9	TRBD1	few	TRBJ2-3	CASSVGVTGAFTDTQYF	TGTGCCAGCAGCGTAGGAGTCACAGGGGCGTTCACAGATACGCAGTATTTT
TRBV5-6	TRBD2	NA	TRBJ2-1	CASSLGLAEDNEQFF	TGTGCCAGCAGCTTAGGACTAGCGGAGGACAATGAGCAGTTCTTC
TRBV5-1	NA	many	TRBJ2-7	CASSLGFGVYYEQYF	TGCGCCAGCAGCTTGGGGTTCGGTGTGTACTACGAGCAGTACTTC
TRBV7-2	NA	few	TRBJ1-1	CASSLTTNRAFF	TGTGCCAGCAGCTTGACAACCAACAGAGCTTTCTTT
TRBV4-3	NA	NA	TRBJ1-1	CASSPQVRNTEAFF	TGCGCCAGCAGCCCCCAAGTCAGGAACACTGAAGCTTTCTTT
TRBV10-3	NA	NA	TRBJ2-3	CATSGTPGDTQYF	TGTGCCACCTCCGGGACACCAGGGGATACGCAGTATTTT
TRBV27	TRBD2	many	TRBJ2-7	CASSSSGTSYEQYF	TGTGCCAGCAGTTCTTCCGGGACTAGCTACGAGCAGTACTTC
TRBV18	TRBD2	many	TRBJ2-7	CASSLTSGSYEQYF	TGTGCCAGCTCCCTAACTAGCGGGAGTTACGAGCAGTACTTC
TRBV27	NA	NA	TRBJ1-2	CASSFESGGLGGYTF	TGTGCCAGCAGTTTTGAATCTGGAGGGTTAGGGGGCTACACCTTC
TRBV21-1	NA	NA	TRBJ1-1	CASSKGGFRDMNTEAFF	TGTGCCAGCAGCAAAGGAGGTTTTCGGGATATGAACACTGAAGCTTTCTTT
TRBV18	NA	NA	TRBJ1-2	CASSPPGGTYGYTF	TGTGCCAGCTCACCCCCGGGGGGAACCTATGGCTACACCTTC
TRBV28	TRBD1	few	TRBJ2-7	CASSYSTGGLSYEQYF	TGTGCCAGCAGTTACTCAACAGGGGGTTTGTCCTACGAGCAGTACTTC
TRBV2	TRBD1	NA	TRBJ2-7	CASRVQGAGEQYF	TGTGCCAGCAGAGTTCAGGGGGCGGGGGAGCAGTACTTC
TRBV18	TRBD1	few	TRBJ1-2	CASSPSGQGEWDGYTF	TGTGCCAGCTCACCATCGGGACAGGGTGAATGGGATGGCTACACCTTC
TRBV28	NA	few	TRBJ2-7	CASGQRTRPPYEQYF	TGTGCCAGCGGCCAACGGACAAGGCCCCCCTACGAGCAGTACTTC
TRBV7-2	TRBD2	NA	TRBJ2-1	CASTTVRTSGRNEQFF	TGTGCCAGCACCACCGTGAGGACTAGCGGGAGGAATGAGCAGTTCTTC
TRBV4-3	NA	NA	TRBJ2-3	CASSQVGTATDTQYF	TGCGCCAGCAGCCAAGTGGGGACTGCCACAGATACGCAGTATTTT
TRBV5-1	NA	NA	TRBJ2-1	CASSRGADFYNEQFF	TGCGCCAGCAGCCGTGGTGCGGACTTCTACAATGAGCAGTTCTTC
TRBV7-3	TRBD2	few	TRBJ2-3	CASSLTGGEGGTDTQYF	TGTGCCAGCAGCTTAACGGGAGGGGAAGGCGGCACAGATACGCAGTATTTT
TRBV7-8	NA	few	TRBJ2-5	CASSFNRETQYF	TGTGCCAGCAGCTTCAATCGGGAGACCCAGTACTTC
TRBV7-3	TRBD2	few	TRBJ2-1	CASSTRAASGSSYNEQFF	TGTGCCAGCAGCACACGCGCGGCTAGCGGGAGCTCCTACAATGAGCAGTTCTTC
TRBV2	TRBD1	many	TRBJ2-1	CASSGSDRVNEQFF	TGTGCCAGCAGTGGTTCAGACAGGGTCAATGAGCAGTTCTTC
TRBV7-9	TRBD2	many	TRBJ2-1	CASSSGLVGNEQFF	TGTGCCAGCAGCTCGGGACTAGTGGGCAATGAGCAGTTCTTC
TRBV28	NA	few	TRBJ1-2	CASSSGYSATNSGYTF	TGTGCCAGCAGTTCGGGATATTCCGCTACAAATAGTGGCTACACCTTC
TRBV7-9	TRBD2	NA	TRBJ2-5	CASSYLGLAGAETQYF	TGTGCCAGCAGCTACCTTGGACTAGCGGGAGCAGAGACCCAGTACTTC
TRBV29-1	TRBD1	few	TRBJ2-7	CSVEIDRAPIGEQYF	TGCAGCGTCGAGATAGACAGGGCCCCTATTGGCGAGCAGTACTTC
TRBV18	NA	NA	TRBJ2-2	CASSPIAANTGELFF	TGTGCCAGCTCACCCATAGCCGCGAACACCGGGGAGCTGTTTTTT
TRBV6-5	TRBD1	few	TRBJ2-7	CASSPRTGGEQYF	TGTGCCAGCAGCCCTAGGACAGGGGGCGAGCAGTACTTC
TRBV7-2	TRBD1	few	TRBJ2-4	CASSPLQGKAKNIQYF	TGTGCCAGCAGCCCATTACAGGGGAAGGCCAAAAACATTCAGTACTTC
TRBV7-2	NA	NA	TRBJ2-2	CASSLRAGANTGELFF	TGTGCCAGCAGCTTACGGGCGGGTGCGAACACCGGGGAGCTGTTTTTT
TRBV7-9	TRBD1	many	TRBJ1-2	CASSEGTDYGYTF	TGTGCCAGCAGCGAGGGGACAGACTATGGCTACACCTTC
TRBV28	TRBD1	NA	TRBJ1-2	CASITGTGYGYTF	TGTGCCAGCATAACCGGGACAGGATATGGCTACACCTTC
TRBV6-5	TRBD1	few	TRBJ2-1	CASSKQGLADNEQFF	TGTGCCAGCAGCAAACAGGGGTTGGCTGACAATGAGCAGTTCTTC
TRBV7-9	NA	NA	TRBJ1-2	CASSFDSARYGYTF	TGTGCCAGCAGCTTTGACAGCGCCCGCTATGGCTACACCTTC
TRBV6-5	TRBD1	NA	TRBJ1-1	CASSFPRTGSNTEAFF	TGTGCCAGCAGTTTCCCCCGGACAGGAAGTAACACTGAAGCTTTCTTT
TRBV5-1	NA	NA	TRBJ1-1	CASSLRGARNTEAFF	TGCGCCAGCAGCTTACGGGGGGCGAGAAACACTGAAGCTTTCTTT
TRBV9	NA	few	TRBJ2-3	CASSVGVRHTDTQYF	TGTGCCAGCAGCGTAGGGGTCAGACACACAGATACGCAGTATTTT
TRBV19	NA	few	TRBJ2-5	CASSIEAVTSETQYF	TGTGCCAGTAGTATAGAAGCGGTGACCAGCGAGACCCAGTACTTC
TRBV7-2	TRBD2	NA	TRBJ2-2	CASSLPPGTSGRKGGELFF	TGTGCCAGCAGCTTACCACCTGGGACTAGCGGGAGGAAGGGCGGGGAGCTGTTTTTT
TRBV7-2	NA	NA	TRBJ1-2	CASSERKEGYTF	TGTGCCAGCAGCGAGAGGAAGGAGGGCTACACCTTC
TRBV5-4	NA	NA	TRBJ2-7	CASSQAQGSLEQYF	TGTGCCAGCAGCCAGGCTCAGGGTTCTCTCGAGCAGTACTTC
TRBV6-1	TRBD2	few	TRBJ2-1	CASSEAGREGYNEQFF	TGTGCCAGCAGTGAAGCCGGACGGGAGGGGTACAATGAGCAGTTCTTC
TRBV7-9	TRBD1	few	TRBJ2-1	CASSRWDRVIDQFF	TGTGCCAGCAGCCGTTGGGACAGGGTTATCGACCAGTTCTTC
TRBV6-6	TRBD2	NA	TRBJ2-4	CASSPLAGAKNIQYF	TGTGCCAGCAGTCCCCTAGCGGGAGCCAAAAACATTCAGTACTTC